This passage covers 26 T cell receptor beta chains from one sample sequenced in a study of T-cell reconstitution after alpha-beta-depleted transplantation in children. Researchers prepared the TCRbeta library using unique molecular identifiers, the study reports. TCRdb independently ran MiXCR on the PCR reads; one entry per CDR3 protein. The table lists a few hundred thousand distinct CDR3 sequences, roughly 7.1% of them singletons, with 5.5% in the top ten. The sample consisted of PBMCs, taken before TCRalphabeta/CD19-depleted stem cell transplant. The receptors shown here come from a boy younger than 10 with acute lymphoblastic leukemia, due to receive a stem cell transplant.

This clonotype occurred many times. This chain uses TRBV27 with TRBJ2-1; D is ambiguous. The germline gives CDR1 MNHEY, CDR2 SMNVEV (reference sequence). V was cut by 5 bases and J by 5 bases, with 4 bases left in between. This CDR3 has 11 amino acids. The CDR3 region is CASSLDNEQFF. In DNA, the CDR3 is TGTGCCAGCAGTCTAGACAATGAGCAGTTCTTC.

The sample holds many counts of this clonotype. V gene TRBV7-7 combines with J gene TRBJ2-5; 9 bases are a match to TRBD1. J was trimmed by 4 bases and V by 2 bases; bases with no gene match: 8. The CDR3 spans 16 residues. Germline CDR1 is SSHAT and CDR2 is FNYEAQ (reference sequence). The CDR3 DNA reads as TGTGCCAGCAGCTTAAGAGGACAGGGGAAGGGAGAGACCCAGTACTTC. As protein: CASSLRGQGKGETQYF.

The V and J genes are TRBV20-1 and TRBJ2-7; D ambiguous. CDR1 and CDR2 from the germline V gene are DFQATT and SNEGSKA (reference sequence). V was pared by 7 bases and J by 6 bases, with 19 bases between. The CDR3 runs to 13 residues. The CDR3 DNA is TGCAGTGTTAGGACGGACGTCGTGGGCGAGCAGTACTTC. Encoded protein: CSVRTDVVGEQYF.

This clonotype was found many times. CDR3 loop: CASRDTTQETQYF. The DNA for the CDR3 is TGTGCCAGCAGGGATACAACGCAAGAGACCCAGTACTTC. The chain combines TRBV6-2 or TRBV6-3 with TRBJ2-5, with D uncertain. CDR3 length: 13 residues. Germline CDR1 is MNHEY and CDR2 is SVGEGT. The ends were cut back, 6 bases at V and 2 bases at J, with 10 bases in the middle.

This clonotype was recorded at least ten times. The genes are TRBV27 and TRBJ2-1; 10 bases are a match to TRBD2. There are 17 residues in the CDR3. Germline V gene data show CDR1 as MNHEY and CDR2 as SMNVEV (reference sequence). With 2 bases clipped from V and 4 bases from J, the junction kept 8 bases outside the gene matches. The CDR3 sequence: CASSLRKTSGLYNEQFF. The CDR3 coding sequence is TGTGCCAGCAGTTTACGAAAGACTAGCGGGCTGTACAATGAGCAGTTCTTC.

This clonotype was seen ten or more times. The genes are TRBV6-5 and TRBJ2-3; D unresolved. V was clipped by 0 bases and J by 4 bases, with 8 bases between them. CDR1 MNHEY and CDR2 SVGAGI come from the germline V gene. This CDR3 region has 14 residues. The CDR3 DNA reads TGTGCCAGCAGTTACTCGAAAGCGCCAGATACGCAGTATTTT. As protein: CASSYSKAPDTQYF.

This clonotype was detected only a few times. The chain recombines TRBV4-3 with TRBJ2-2, with D possibly TRBD1 on 6 matching bases. V was pared by 1 base and J by 1 base, with 10 bases between. The CDR3 is 16 amino acids. Germline CDR1 is LGHNA and CDR2 is YSLEER. The CDR3, as DNA: TGCGCCAGCAGCCAAGCTCCGACAGGGAACACCGGGGAGCTGTTTTTT. Protein product: CASSQAPTGNTGELFF.

This clonotype was counted many times. The V gene is TRBV29-1, the J gene TRBJ2-7; D is perhaps TRBD2 (5 bases). Germline lookup yields CDR1 SQVTM and CDR2 ANQGSEA. Trimming cost V 2 bases and J 2 bases, with 7 bases left between them. CDR3 length: 12 amino acids. This CDR3 is CSVESGAYEQYF. As DNA, the CDR3 is TGCAGCGTTGAATCCGGGGCCTACGAGCAGTACTTC.

The table lists this clonotype with a few counts. In nucleotides, the CDR3 is TGCGCCAGCAGCTCGGGGGAAGCTGGAAACACCATATATTTT. Translated: CASSSGEAGNTIYF. V gene TRBV5-1 combines with J gene TRBJ1-3, with D tentatively TRBD1 (5 bases). CDR3 length: 14 residues. Germline V gene lookup returns CDR1 SGHRS and CDR2 YFSETQ. V shed 3 bases and J shed 2 bases, with 9 bases lying between them.

This clonotype has more than one count but fewer than ten. The J gene is TRBJ1-1, the V gene TRBV27; D is ambiguous. This CDR3 has 14 residues. Germline assignment: CDR1 MNHEY and CDR2 SMNVEV (reference sequence). Trimming removed 5 bases at V and 1 base at J, with 11 bases between. CDR3 protein: CASSPLAANTEAFF. The CDR3 DNA is TGTGCCAGCAGTCCCCTCGCAGCGAACACTGAAGCTTTCTTT.

This clonotype was seen ten or more times. The chain links TRBV7-2 to TRBJ2-7; TRBD2 is a possible D gene (6 bases). This CDR3 is 15 amino acids long. The germline gives CDR1 SGHTA, CDR2 FQGNSA. V lost 1 base, J lost 7 bases, and 17 bases lay in between. DNA of the CDR3: TGTGCCAGCAGCTTAGTCGGACTACAATCTTCGGAGCAGTACTTC. Amino acids: CASSLVGLQSSEQYF.

On this clonotype: One end of the junction fails to match germline, which may point to a read error. V gene TRBV20-1 combines with J gene TRBJ1-5; 7 bases agree with TRBD1. Germline values: CDR1 DFQATT, CDR2 SNEGSKA (reference sequence). There are 16 residues in the CDR3. The CDR3 is CCARPPGQSFGQPQHF. The DNA of the CDR3 is TGCTGTGCTAGACCACCGGGACAGAGTTTCGGTCAGCCCCAGCATTTT.

This clonotype was picked up many times. This chain joins TRBV2 and TRBJ2-7; no firm D call. Germline values: CDR1 SNHLY, CDR2 FYNNEI. V was cut by 8 bases and J by 2 bases, with 7 bases left in between. The CDR3 has 11 residues. The CDR3, as DNA: TGTGCCAGCTCGAATGCCTACGAGCAGTACTTC. Protein product: CASSNAYEQYF.

This clonotype was detected many times. The chain couples TRBV6-1 to TRBJ2-2, with D possibly being TRBD1 (5 bases). Germline CDR1 reads MNHNS; CDR2 reads SASEGT. V lost 3 bases to trimming and J lost 7 bases, with 9 bases between them. CDR3 length: 13 amino acids. The CDR3, as DNA: TGTGCCAGCAGTGACAGGGTTAACGGGGAGCTGTTTTTT. It specifies CASSDRVNGELFF.

This clonotype was counted a few times. The V and J genes are TRBV4-3 and TRBJ2-5; D is perhaps TRBD2 (5 bases). This CDR3 has 16 amino acids. Trimming took 1 base from V and 5 from J, leaving 17 bases between them. CDR1 is LGHNA and CDR2 is YSLEER in the germline V gene. The chain's CDR3 is CASSQVSPGSSETQYF. The CDR3 DNA reads as TGCGCCAGCAGCCAAGTATCACCGGGATCCTCCGAGACCCAGTACTTC.

This clonotype was seen many times. This rearrangement joins TRBV5-1 to TRBJ2-3, with TRBD2 matching 10 bases. The length of the CDR3 is 15 residues. Germline CDR1 SGHRS, CDR2 YFSETQ. The trim removed 1 base at V and 4 bases at J, leaving 3 bases unmatched. CDR3 amino acids: CASSLTSGISDTQYF. In nucleotides, the CDR3 is TGCGCCAGCAGCTTGACTAGCGGGATTTCAGATACGCAGTATTTT.

A few counts support this clonotype. J is TRBJ1-4 and V is TRBV7-2, with TRBD1 matching 8 bases. CDR3 length: 14 amino acids. The ends lost 3 bases at V and 5 bases at J; junction bases unmatched: 2. From germline, CDR1 is SGHTA and CDR2 FQGNSA. CDR3 coding DNA: TGTGCCAGCAGCTTGGGACAGGCGAATGAAAAACTGTTTTTT. This codes for CASSLGQANEKLFF.

This clonotype was observed many times. The gene calls are TRBV20-1 and TRBJ1-1; D is uncertain. The length of the CDR3 is 13 residues. Trimming shortened V by 1 base and J by 0 bases, and 6 bases separated the two germline ends. Germline V gives CDR1 DFQATT, CDR2 SNEGSKA (reference sequence). CDR3 nucleotide sequence: TGCAGTGCTAGAGCAAGCCTGAACACTGAAGCTTTCTTT. It encodes CSARASLNTEAFF.

The rearrangement links TRBV27 to TRBJ2-1, with D possibly matching TRBD1 (6 bases). This CDR3 comprises 14 residues. Trimming removed 2 bases from V and 7 bases from J, with 12 bases in between. Germline CDR1 reads MNHEY; CDR2 reads SMNVEV (reference sequence). The CDR3 here is CASSLAYQGNEQFF. In DNA, the CDR3 is TGTGCCAGCAGTTTAGCGTACCAGGGGAATGAGCAGTTCTTC.

The J gene is TRBJ2-7, the V gene TRBV20-1, with D maybe TRBD2 (5 bases). The CDR3 totals 13 residues. V was cut by 7 bases and J by 0 bases, with 13 bases left in between. CDR1 and CDR2 from the germline V gene are DFQATT and SNEGSKA (reference sequence). CDR3 in DNA: TGCAGTGTCAGGAGGCACACCTCCTACGAGCAGTACTTC. Protein: CSVRRHTSYEQYF.

This clonotype was observed many times. V usage is TRBV24-1 and J usage is TRBJ2-2, with D possibly matching TRBD1 (6 bases). The CDR3 contains 12 residues. Germline lookup yields CDR1 KGHDR and CDR2 SFDVKD. V dropped 7 bases and J dropped 4 bases, with 6 bases sitting between them. Written as DNA, the CDR3 is TGTGCCACCAGAGGGGGCACCGGGGAGCTGTTTTTT. It specifies CATRGGTGELFF.

The V call is TRBV11-2, the J call TRBJ2-7; D gene ambiguous. The CDR3 runs to 14 residues. Germline V gene sequence: CDR1 SGHAT, CDR2 FQNNGV. Between the trimmed V and J ends, which lost 5 bases and 6 bases, there was a span of 17 bases. The CDR3 coding sequence is TGTGCCAGCAGCCGTACCGGTGGGGTGGGCGAGCAGTACTTC. It translates to CASSRTGGVGEQYF.

This clonotype has at least ten counts. The chain is built from TRBV27 and TRBJ2-1, with TRBD1 matching over 8 bases. V lost 7 bases, J lost 7 bases, and 9 bases stayed unmatched. The CDR3 sequence is 14 residues long. Germline V gives CDR1 MNHEY, CDR2 SMNVEV (reference sequence). The CDR3: CASTHIGQGNEQFF. CDR3 in DNA: TGTGCCAGCACCCATATAGGACAGGGTAATGAGCAGTTCTTC.

The chain links TRBV29-1 to TRBJ2-7; 9 nucleotides match TRBD2. Germline lookup yields CDR1 SQVTM and CDR2 ANQGSEA. The trim removed 3 bases at V and 4 bases at J, leaving 7 bases unmatched. There are 14 residues in the CDR3. This CDR3 reads CSVEGAGGSYEQYF. For the CDR3, the DNA is TGCAGCGTTGAGGGTGCGGGAGGGTCTTACGAGCAGTACTTC.

In this sample, this clonotype turned up a few times. V and J are TRBV29-1 and TRBJ1-1; D is uncertain. This CDR3 has 12 amino acids. With 4 bases removed from V and 1 base from J, the gap between germline ends came to 7 bases. From germline, CDR1 is SQVTM and CDR2 ANQGSEA. CDR3 DNA: TGCAGCGTTGTTAAGACGAACACTGAAGCTTTCTTT. It specifies CSVVKTNTEAFF.

This rearrangement joins TRBV27 to TRBJ1-6, with D perhaps matching TRBD1 (5 bases). CDR1 is MNHEY and CDR2 is SMNVEV in the germline V gene (reference sequence). CDR3 length: 14 residues. Deletions cut 4 bases from V and 7 bases from J, with 11 bases between. The CDR3 nucleotides are TGTGCCAGCAGTTCTGGGGCCCCCAATTCACCCCTCCACTTT. Amino acid sequence: CASSSGAPNSPLHF.